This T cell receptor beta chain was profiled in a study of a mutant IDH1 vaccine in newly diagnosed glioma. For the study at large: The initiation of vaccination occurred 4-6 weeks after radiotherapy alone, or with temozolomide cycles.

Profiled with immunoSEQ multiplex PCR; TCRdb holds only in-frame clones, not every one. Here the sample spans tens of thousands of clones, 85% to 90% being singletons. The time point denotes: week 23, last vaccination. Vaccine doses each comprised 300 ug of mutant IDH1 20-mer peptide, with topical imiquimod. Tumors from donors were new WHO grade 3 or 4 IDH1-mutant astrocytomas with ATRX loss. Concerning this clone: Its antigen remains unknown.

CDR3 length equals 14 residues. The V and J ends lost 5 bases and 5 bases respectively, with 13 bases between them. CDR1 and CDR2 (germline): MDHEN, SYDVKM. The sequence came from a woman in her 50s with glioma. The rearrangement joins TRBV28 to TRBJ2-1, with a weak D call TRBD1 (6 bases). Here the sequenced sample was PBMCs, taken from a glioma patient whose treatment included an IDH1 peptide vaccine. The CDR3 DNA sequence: TGTGCCAGCAGTCCCCGGGACAAACACAATGAGCAGTTCTTC. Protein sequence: CASSPRDKHNEQFF.